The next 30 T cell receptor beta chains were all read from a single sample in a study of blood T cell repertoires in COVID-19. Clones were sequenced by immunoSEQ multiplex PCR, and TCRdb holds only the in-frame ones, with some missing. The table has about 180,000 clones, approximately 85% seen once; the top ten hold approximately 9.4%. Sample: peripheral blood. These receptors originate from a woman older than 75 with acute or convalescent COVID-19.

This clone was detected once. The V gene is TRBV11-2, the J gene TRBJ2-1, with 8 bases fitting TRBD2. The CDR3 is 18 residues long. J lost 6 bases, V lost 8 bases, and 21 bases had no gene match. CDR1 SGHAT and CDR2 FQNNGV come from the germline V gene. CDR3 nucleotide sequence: TGTGCCAGCTCAGGGAGGCGGGCGGGGGGCCCTCGGGCCAATGAGCAGTTCTTC. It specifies CASSGRRAGGPRANEQFF.

The CDR3 reads CASSLGGQVARGTIYF. For the CDR3, the DNA is TGTGCCAGCAGCTTAGGGGGACAGGTGGCGCGAGGCACCATATATTTT. The chain carries TRBV7-8 and TRBJ1-3; 8 positions match TRBD1. The V and J ends lost 1 base and 9 bases, in that order; junction bases with no gene match: 11. The CDR3 covers 16 residues. The germline gives CDR1 SGHVS, CDR2 FQNEAQ.

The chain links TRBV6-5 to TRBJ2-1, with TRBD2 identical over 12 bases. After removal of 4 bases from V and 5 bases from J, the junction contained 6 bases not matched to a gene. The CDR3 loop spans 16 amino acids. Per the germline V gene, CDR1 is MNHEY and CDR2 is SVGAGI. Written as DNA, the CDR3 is TGTGCCAGCAGTTCCTGGACTAGCGGGGAGAACAATGAGCAGTTCTTC. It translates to CASSSWTSGENNEQFF.

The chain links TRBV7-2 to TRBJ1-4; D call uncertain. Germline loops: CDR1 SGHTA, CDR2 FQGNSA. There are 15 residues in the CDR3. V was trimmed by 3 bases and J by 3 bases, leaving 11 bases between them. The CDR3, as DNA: TGTGCCAGCAGCTTCCTAGGGAGTGCTAATGAAAAACTGTTTTTT. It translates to CASSFLGSANEKLFF.

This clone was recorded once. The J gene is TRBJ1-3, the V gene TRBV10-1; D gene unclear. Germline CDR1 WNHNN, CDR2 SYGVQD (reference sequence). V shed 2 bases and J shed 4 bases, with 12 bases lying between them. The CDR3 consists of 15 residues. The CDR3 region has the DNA TGCGCCAGCAGTGAGGGGGTAGGGAGCGGAAACACCATATATTTT. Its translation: CASSEGVGSGNTIYF.

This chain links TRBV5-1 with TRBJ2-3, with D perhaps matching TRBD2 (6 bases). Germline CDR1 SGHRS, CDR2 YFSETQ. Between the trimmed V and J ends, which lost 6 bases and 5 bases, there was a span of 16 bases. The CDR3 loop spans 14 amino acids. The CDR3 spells CASNKEGAEDTQYF. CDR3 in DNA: TGCGCCAGCAATAAGGAGGGCGCGGAAGATACGCAGTATTTT.

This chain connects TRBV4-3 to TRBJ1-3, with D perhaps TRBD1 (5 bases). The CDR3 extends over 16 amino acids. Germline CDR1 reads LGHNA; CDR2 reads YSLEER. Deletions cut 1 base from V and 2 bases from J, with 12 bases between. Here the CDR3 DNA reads TGCGCCAGCAGCCAAGGGCAGGGAGGGCCTGGAAACACCATATATTTT. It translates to CASSQGQGGPGNTIYF.

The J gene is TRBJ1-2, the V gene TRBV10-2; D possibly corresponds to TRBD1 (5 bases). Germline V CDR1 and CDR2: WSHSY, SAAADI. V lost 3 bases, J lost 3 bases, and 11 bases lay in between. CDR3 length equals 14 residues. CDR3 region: CASSDGFRDYGYTF. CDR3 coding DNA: TGCGCCAGCAGTGACGGTTTCAGGGACTATGGCTACACCTTC.

The CDR3 region has the DNA TGTGCCAGCAGCCAACCCACAGGGGGCTATGAGCAGTTCTTC. It encodes CASSQPTGGYEQFF. The J gene is TRBJ2-1, the V gene TRBV27; 9 nucleotides align to TRBD1. The length of the CDR3 is 14 residues. V was pared by 6 bases and J by 8 bases, with 8 bases of the junction left unmatched. Per the germline V gene, CDR1 is MNHEY and CDR2 is SMNVEV (reference sequence).

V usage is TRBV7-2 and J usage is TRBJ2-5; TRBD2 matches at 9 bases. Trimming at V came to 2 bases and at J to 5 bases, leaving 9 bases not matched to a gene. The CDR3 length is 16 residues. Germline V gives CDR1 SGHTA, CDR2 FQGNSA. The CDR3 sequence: CASSLRTSAWAETQYF. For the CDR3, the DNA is TGTGCCAGCAGCTTAAGGACTAGCGCCTGGGCGGAGACCCAGTACTTC.

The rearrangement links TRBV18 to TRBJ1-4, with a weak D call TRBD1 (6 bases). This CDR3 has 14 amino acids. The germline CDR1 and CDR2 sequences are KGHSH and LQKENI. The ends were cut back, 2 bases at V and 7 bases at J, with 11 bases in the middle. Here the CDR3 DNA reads TGTGCCAGCTCACCAGCCAGGGGTGGTGAAAAACTGTTTTTT. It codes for CASSPARGGEKLFF.

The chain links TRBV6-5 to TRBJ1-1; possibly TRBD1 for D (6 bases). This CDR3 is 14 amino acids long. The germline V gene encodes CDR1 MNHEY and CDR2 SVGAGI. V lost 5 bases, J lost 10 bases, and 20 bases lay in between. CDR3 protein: CASSMTTGPGRAFF. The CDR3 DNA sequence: TGTGCCAGCAGTATGACGACAGGCCCTGGACGAGCTTTCTTT.

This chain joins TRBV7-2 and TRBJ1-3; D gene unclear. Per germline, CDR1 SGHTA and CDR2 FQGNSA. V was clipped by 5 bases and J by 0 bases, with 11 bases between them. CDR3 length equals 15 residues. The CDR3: CASSAGRASGNTIYF. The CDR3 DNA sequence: TGTGCCAGCAGCGCCGGGAGGGCCTCTGGAAACACCATATATTTT.

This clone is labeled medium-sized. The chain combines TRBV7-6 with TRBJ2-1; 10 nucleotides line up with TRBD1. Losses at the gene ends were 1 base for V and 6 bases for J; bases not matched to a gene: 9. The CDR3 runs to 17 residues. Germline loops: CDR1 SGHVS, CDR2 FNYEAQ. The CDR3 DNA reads TGTGCCAGCAGCTTAGTAGTAGGGACAGGGGTGATCAATGAGCAGTTCTTC. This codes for CASSLVVGTGVINEQFF. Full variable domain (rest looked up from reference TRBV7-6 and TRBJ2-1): GAGVSQSPRYKVTKRGQDVALRCDPISGHVSLYWYRQALGQGPEFLTYFNYEAQQDKSGLPNDRFSAERPEGSISTLTIQRTEQRDSAMYRCASSLVVGTGVINEQFFGPGTRLTVL.

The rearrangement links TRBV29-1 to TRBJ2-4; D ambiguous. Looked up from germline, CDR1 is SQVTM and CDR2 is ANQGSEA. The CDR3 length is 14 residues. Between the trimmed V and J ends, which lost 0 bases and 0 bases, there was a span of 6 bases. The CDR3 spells CSVEDPIAKNIQYF. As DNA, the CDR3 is TGCAGCGTTGAAGATCCAATAGCCAAAAACATTCAGTACTTC.

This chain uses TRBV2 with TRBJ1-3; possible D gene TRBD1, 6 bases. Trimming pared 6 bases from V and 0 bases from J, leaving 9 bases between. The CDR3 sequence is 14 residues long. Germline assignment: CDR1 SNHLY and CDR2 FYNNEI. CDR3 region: CASRDSYSGNTIYF. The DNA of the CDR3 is TGTGCCAGCAGGGACAGTTACTCTGGAAACACCATATATTTT.

For the CDR3, the DNA is TGCAGTGCCTGGGCTGGGCAGCAGTACTTC. This encodes CSAWAGQQYF. This sequence joins TRBV20-1 and TRBJ2-7; unclear D gene. Trimming stripped 6 bases from V and 8 bases from J, with 11 bases between. The germline gives CDR1 DFQATT, CDR2 SNEGSKA (reference sequence). The CDR3 is 10 amino acids.

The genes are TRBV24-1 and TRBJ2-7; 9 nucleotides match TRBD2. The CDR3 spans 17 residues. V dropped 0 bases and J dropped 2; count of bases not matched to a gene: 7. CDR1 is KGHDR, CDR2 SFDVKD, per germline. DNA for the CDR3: TGTGCCACCAGTGATTTGGTAAGCGGGGGGCCCCCCTACGAGCAGTACTTC. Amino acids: CATSDLVSGGPPYEQYF.

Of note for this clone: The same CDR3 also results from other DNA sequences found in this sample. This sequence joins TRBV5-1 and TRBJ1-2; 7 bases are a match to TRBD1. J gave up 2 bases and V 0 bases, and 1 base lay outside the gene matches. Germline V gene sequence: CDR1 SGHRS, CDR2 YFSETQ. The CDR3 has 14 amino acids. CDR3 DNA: TGCGCCAGCAGCTTGGGGGGACAGAACTATGGCTACACCTTC. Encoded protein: CASSLGGQNYGYTF.

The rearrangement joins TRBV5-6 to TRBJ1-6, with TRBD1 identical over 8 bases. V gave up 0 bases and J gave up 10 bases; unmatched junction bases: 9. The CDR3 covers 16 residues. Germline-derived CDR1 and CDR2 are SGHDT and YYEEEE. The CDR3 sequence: CASSLELGQVLSPLHF. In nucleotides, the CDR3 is TGTGCCAGCAGCTTGGAATTGGGACAGGTTTTATCACCCCTCCACTTT. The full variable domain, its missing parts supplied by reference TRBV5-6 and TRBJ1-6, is DAGVTQSPTHLIKTRGQQVTLRCSPKSGHDTVSWYQQALGQGPQFIFQYYEEEERQRGNFPDRFSGHQFPNYSSELNVNALLLGDSALYLCASSLELGQVLSPLHFGNGTRLTVT.

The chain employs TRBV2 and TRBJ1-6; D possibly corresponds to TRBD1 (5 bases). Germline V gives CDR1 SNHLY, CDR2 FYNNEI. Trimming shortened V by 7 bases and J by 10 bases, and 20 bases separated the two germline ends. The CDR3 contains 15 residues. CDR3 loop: CASNTEGRVGSPLHF. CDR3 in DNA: TGTGCCAGCAATACGGAGGGCAGGGTCGGATCACCCCTCCACTTT.

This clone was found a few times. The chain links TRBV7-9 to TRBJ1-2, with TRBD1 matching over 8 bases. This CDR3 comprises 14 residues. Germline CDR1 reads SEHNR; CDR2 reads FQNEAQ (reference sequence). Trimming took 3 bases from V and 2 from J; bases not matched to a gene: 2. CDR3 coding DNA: TGTGCCAGCAGCTTCGGACAGGGAAACTATGGCTACACCTTC. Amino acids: CASSFGQGNYGYTF.

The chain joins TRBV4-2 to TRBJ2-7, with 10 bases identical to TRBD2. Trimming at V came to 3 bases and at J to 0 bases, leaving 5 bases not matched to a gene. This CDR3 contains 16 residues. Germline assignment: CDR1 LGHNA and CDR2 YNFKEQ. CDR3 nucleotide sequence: TGTGCCAGCAGCCAGGGTAGCGGGAGGACCTCCTACGAGCAGTACTTC. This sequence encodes CASSQGSGRTSYEQYF.

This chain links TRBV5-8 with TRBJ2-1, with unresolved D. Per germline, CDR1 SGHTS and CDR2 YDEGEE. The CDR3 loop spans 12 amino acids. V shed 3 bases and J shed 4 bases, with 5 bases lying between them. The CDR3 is CASSSFYNEQFF. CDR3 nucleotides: TGTGCCAGCAGCTCGTTTTACAATGAGCAGTTCTTC.

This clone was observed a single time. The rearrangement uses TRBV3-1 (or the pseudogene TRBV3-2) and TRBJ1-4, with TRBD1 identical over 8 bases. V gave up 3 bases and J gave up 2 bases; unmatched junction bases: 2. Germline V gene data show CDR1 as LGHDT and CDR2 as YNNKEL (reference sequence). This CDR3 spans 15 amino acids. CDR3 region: CASSQTGATNEKLFF. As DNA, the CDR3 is TGTGCCAGCAGCCAGACAGGGGCTACTAATGAAAAACTGTTTTTT.

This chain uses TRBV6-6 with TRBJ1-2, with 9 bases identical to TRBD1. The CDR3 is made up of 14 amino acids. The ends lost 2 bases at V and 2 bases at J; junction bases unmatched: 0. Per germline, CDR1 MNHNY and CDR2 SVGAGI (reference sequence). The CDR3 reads CASSYGQGNYGYTF. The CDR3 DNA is TGTGCCAGCAGTTACGGACAGGGGAACTATGGCTACACCTTC.

The chain's CDR3 is CASSARAGPQHF. The CDR3 coding sequence is TGTGCCAGCAGCGCCCGCGCTGGGCCCCAGCATTTT. This chain links TRBV2 with TRBJ1-5; D gene uncertain. Germline loops: CDR1 SNHLY, CDR2 FYNNEI. V was pared by 6 bases and J by 9 bases, with 12 bases between. This CDR3 comprises 12 residues.

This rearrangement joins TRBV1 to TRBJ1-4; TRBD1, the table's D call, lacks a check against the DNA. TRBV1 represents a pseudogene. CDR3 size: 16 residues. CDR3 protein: CTSSQVETGQVKKLFF. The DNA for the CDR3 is TGCACCAGCAGCCAAGTGGAAACGGGACAAGTGAAAAAACTGTTTTTT.

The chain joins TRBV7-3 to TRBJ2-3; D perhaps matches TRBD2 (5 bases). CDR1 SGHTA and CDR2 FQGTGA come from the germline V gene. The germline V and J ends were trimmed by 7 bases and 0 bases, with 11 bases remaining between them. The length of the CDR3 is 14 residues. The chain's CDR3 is CASKGGRSTDTQYF. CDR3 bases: TGTGCCAGCAAAGGCGGGCGGAGCACAGATACGCAGTATTTT. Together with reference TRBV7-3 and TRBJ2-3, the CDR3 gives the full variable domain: GAGVSQTPSNKVTEKGKYVELRCDPISGHTALYWYRQSLGQGPEFLIYFQGTGAADDSGLPNDRFFAVRPEGSVSTLKIQRTERGDSAVYLCASKGGRSTDTQYFGPGTRLTVL.

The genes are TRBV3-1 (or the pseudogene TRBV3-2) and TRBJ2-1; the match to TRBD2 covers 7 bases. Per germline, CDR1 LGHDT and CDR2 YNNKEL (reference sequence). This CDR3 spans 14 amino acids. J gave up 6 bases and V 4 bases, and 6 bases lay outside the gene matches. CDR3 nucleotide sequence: TGTGCCAGCAGCCGGGGGGGGTCTCGCAATGAGCAGTTCTTC. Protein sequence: CASSRGGSRNEQFF.